This record concerns one T cell receptor (beta chain) sequence. This clone was observed a handful of times. Its antigen is unknown. Nothing much larger sits one base from this clone, and base qualities are not available. Taken with the paper, the label for treatment or condition translates to: approximately 18 received Ad26.COV2.S at low or high dose, single or two shots; about 5 received placebo; per-sample allocation not given. Repertoires of vaccine and placebo recipients were sequenced from samples taken on day 63 after the first injection. In Cohort 1b, 20 to 25 adults aged 18-55 years were enrolled at a single site in Boston, USA, between 29 July and 7 August 2020. Ad26.COV2.S was a replication-incompetent adenovirus type 26 vector that expressed a prefusion-stabilized SARS-CoV-2 spike protein derived from the original Wuhan strain. The sample comes from a study of Ad26.COV2.S vaccination and SARS-CoV-2 variants (dated by TCRdb to the early 2020s). Study-wide context: Donors in the vaccine arm were drawn from COV1001, a multicentre, randomized, double-blind, placebo-controlled phase I-IIa trial testing Ad26.COV2.S in healthy adults. Sequencing of the TCRbeta repertoire served to evaluate the specificity and breadth of SARS-CoV-2-reactive T cell receptors following Ad26.COV2.S vaccination. Ad26.COV2.S was administered intramuscularly at a dose of 5x10^10 or 1x10^11 viral particles, either as one shot or as two shots given 56 days apart. Participants in the trial were split at random into five groups of five each, receiving low-dose or high-dose Ad26.COV2.S once or twice, or else placebo on both occasions. The TCR-sequenced set comprised around 30 samples: some 19 Ad26.COV2.S vaccine recipients, 5 placebo recipients and 8 SARS-CoV-2 convalescent individuals. Investigators remained blinded to trial group allocation during experiments and outcome assessment.

Overall study results and their limits: Ad26.COV2.S recipients had higher spike-specific TCR breadth than placebo recipients (P = 0.0014). Comparable non-spike TCR breadth was observed between vaccine and placebo recipients, consistent with only spike being contained in the vaccine. After vaccination, spike-specific CD8+ and CD4+ T cell responses were reported to show substantial breadth. The authors noted that the TCR breadth and depth analyses may have underestimated total T cell responses. The study was not powered for comparison of responses between vaccine doses or regimens.

TCRbeta CDR3 regions were sequenced with the immunoSEQ Assay. After extraction, genomic DNA underwent amplification by bias-controlled multiplex PCR, followed by high-throughput sequencing. As for how the authors treated the data: Collapsing and filtering of sequences were performed to quantify the absolute abundance of each unique TCRbeta CDR3 region. T cell fraction was estimated by normalization of TCRbeta template counts to usable DNA, with usable DNA being measured through amplification of reference genes present in all nucleated cells. Repertoire TCRs were annotated as SARS-CoV-2-specific by exact matching of V gene, CDR3 amino acid sequence and J gene to a known reactive TCR set. The reference SARS-CoV-2 TCR set came from MIRA and was filtered for enrichment in COVID-19-positive ImmuneCODE repertoires, removing public or cross-reactive TCRs. Based on the MIRA antigens, annotated TCRs were further analysed at the level of specific ORF or position within ORF. Breadth was defined as the number of annotated unique rearrangements divided by the total number of unique productive rearrangements, and depth was defined as the summed frequency of the annotated unique rearrangements. Two-sided Wilcoxon rank-sum tests were applied when comparing TCR breadth between groups. Not all clones reach the TCRdb copy of this immuneACCESS table, which keeps in-frame sequences only. Checked studies attribute under half of the gap to unresolved V genes and leave the rest unexplained. That table furnishes V, J and clone size, whereas the DNA furnished D and trimming. A total of about 480,000 clones appear in this sample, around 88% of them only once. Jointly, the top ten make up around 13% of the sample.

From the cysteine up to the phenylalanine, the CDR3 has a length of 14 residues. Only the CDR3 region is kept as DNA, spanning 42 bases read in frame from base 1. Trimming removed 5 bases from V and 6 bases from J; the gene matches leave 5 bases unexplained. Via the germline V gene, CDR1 is SGHTA and CDR2 FQGNSA. The source material was peripheral blood, sampled in a trial of Ad26.COV2.S vaccine versus placebo. The sequence was obtained from a person aged 18 to 59 who received the Ad26.COV2.S COVID-19 vaccine or a placebo. The rearrangement joined TRBV7-2 to TRBJ2-2; 8 nucleotides in the junction match TRBD1. The CDR3 sequence is CASSQDRAAGELFF. The DNA sequence is as follows: TGTGCCAGCAGCCAGGACAGGGCGGCCGGGGAGCTGTTTTTT.